This passage covers 27 T cell receptor beta chains from one sample sequenced in a study of cytomegalovirus exposure and HLA in healthy donors. The PCR was carried out with 60 Vbeta primers and 13 Jbeta primers. Profiled with immunoSEQ multiplex PCR; TCRdb holds only in-frame clones, not every one. The sample consists of 100,000 to 150,000 clones, approximately 85% of them appearing once. The sample was PBMCs. These receptors were taken from a boy between 10 and 17 years old in good health and CMV-seronegative.

This clone was seen just once. Other nucleotide sequences from this sample produce the same CDR3. The genes are TRBV7-9 and TRBJ2-1; TRBD2 matches 7 bases. CDR3 length equals 14 residues. V lost 1 base, J lost 4 bases, and 1 base stayed unmatched. Germline CDR1 SEHNR, CDR2 FQNEAQ (reference sequence). The CDR3 bases are TGTGCCAGCAGCTTAGGCGGGGGTTACAATGAGCAGTTCTTC. It translates to CASSLGGGYNEQFF.

The chain has TRBV21-1 and TRBJ1-2; TRBD1, the table's D call, lacks a check against the DNA. TRBV21-1 is tagged as a pseudogene. The CDR3 spans 15 residues. CDR3: CASSEGRGRGYGYTF. For the CDR3, the DNA is TGTGCCAGCAGCGAAGGCAGGGGGCGGGGCTATGGCTACACCTTC.

The chain combines TRBV5-1 with TRBJ1-1; D gene ambiguous. The germline V gene has CDR1 SGHRS and CDR2 YFSETQ. The CDR3 runs 13 residues. V was cut by 4 bases and J by 2 bases, with 9 bases left in between. The CDR3 region has the DNA TGCGCCAGCAGCCCTATAGTCAACACTGAAGCTTTCTTT. This codes for CASSPIVNTEAFF.

The chain combines TRBV30 with TRBJ1-1; D is possibly TRBD1 (5 bases). The CDR3 loop spans 13 amino acids. The V gene's germline CDR1 is GTSNPN and CDR2 SVGIG (reference sequence). Trimming pared 4 bases from V and 5 bases from J, leaving 14 bases between. CDR3 amino acids: CAWMILRGTEAFF. The CDR3, as DNA: TGTGCCTGGATGATTCTCCGGGGGACTGAAGCTTTCTTT. Based on the CDR3 plus reference TRBV30 and TRBJ1-1, the full variable domain is SQTIHQWPATLVQPVGSPLSLECTVEGTSNPNLYWYRQAAGRGLQLLFYSVGIGQISSEVPQNLSASRPQDRQFILSSKKLLLSDSGFYLCAWMILRGTEAFFGQGTRLTVV.

This chain's CDR3 is CASGLTGTSGIYNEQFF. In DNA, the CDR3 is TGTGCTAGTGGTCTGACCGGGACTAGCGGGATTTACAATGAGCAGTTCTTC. The chain has TRBV12-5 and TRBJ2-1; 13 positions match TRBD2. The CDR3 covers 17 residues. In germline, CDR1 is LGHNT, CDR2 FRNRAP. J lost 4 bases, V lost 5 bases, and 8 bases had no gene match. The variable domain in full, completed from reference TRBV12-5 and TRBJ2-1, reads DARVTQTPRHKVTEMGQEVTMRCQPILGHNTVFWYRQTMMQGLELLAYFRNRAPLDDSGMPKDRFSAEMPDATLATLKIQPSEPRDSAVYFCASGLTGTSGIYNEQFFGPGTRLTVL.

This clone has just one count. In the same sample, other DNA sequences code for this CDR3. The genes are TRBV29-1 and TRBJ1-2; 7 nucleotides agree with TRBD1. With V trimmed by 6 bases and J by 4 bases, 5 bases remained unmatched. The length of the CDR3 is 12 residues. CDR1 SQVTM and CDR2 ANQGSEA come from the germline V gene. Here the CDR3 DNA reads TGCAGCGTCTCGGGGGACAGCTATGGCTACACCTTC. Translated, it gives CSVSGDSYGYTF.

This chain links TRBV27 with TRBJ2-1, with 10 bases fitting TRBD2. Germline trimming cut 0 bases from V and 10 bases from J; bases unmatched to any gene: 15. This CDR3 comprises 18 residues. Germline V gene data show CDR1 as MNHEY and CDR2 as SMNVEV (reference sequence). CDR3 nucleotide sequence: TGTGCCAGCAGTTTATCCTATTTGGCCCTAGCGGGAGAGACCGAGCAGTTCTTC. Translation: CASSLSYLALAGETEQFF.

CDR3 residues: CASSLDEVYGYTF. CDR3 nucleotides: TGCGCCAGCAGCTTGGATGAGGTGTACGGCTACACCTTC. This sequence joins TRBV5-1 and TRBJ1-2; no definite D call. The CDR3 runs 13 residues. Trimming shortened V by 0 bases and J by 8 bases, and 11 bases separated the two germline ends. Germline CDR1 and CDR2: SGHRS and YFSETQ.

The chain uses TRBV9 and TRBJ2-7; 11 bases are shared with TRBD1. The CDR3 has 14 amino acids. In germline, CDR1 is SGDLS, CDR2 YYNGEE. V shed 0 bases and J 6 bases; nucleotides not matched to a gene: 2. CDR3 in DNA: TGTGCCAGCAGCGTAGCTGGGACAGGGGGCGAGCAGTACTTC. Encoded protein: CASSVAGTGGEQYF.

The chain has TRBV6-5 and TRBJ2-3; D unresolved. V gave up 6 bases and J gave up 5 bases, with 12 bases separating them. This CDR3 has 13 residues. Germline CDR1 MNHEY, CDR2 SVGAGI. Written as DNA, the CDR3 is TGTGCCAGCAGACCACTACAACGAGATACGCAGTATTTT. Its protein is CASRPLQRDTQYF.

The CDR3 region has the DNA TGTGCCAGCAGCTTGGACAGGGGGAACTATGGCTACACCTTC. This translates into CASSLDRGNYGYTF. V is TRBV5-6 and J is TRBJ1-2; TRBD1 agrees at 8 bases. The germline V gene has CDR1 SGHDT and CDR2 YYEEEE. The J segment lost 2 bases and the V segment lost 0 bases, leaving 0 bases of the junction unmatched. The CDR3 runs 14 residues.

This chain joins TRBV18 and TRBJ2-3; D possibly corresponds to TRBD2 (5 bases). Trimming removed 0 bases at V and 7 bases at J, with 8 bases between. CDR1 and CDR2 from the germline V gene are KGHSH and LQKENI. The CDR3 length is 13 residues. The CDR3 DNA reads TGTGCCAGCTCACCACCCTCCGGGAATACGCAGTATTTT. Protein product: CASSPPSGNTQYF. Complete variable domain (other parts from reference TRBV18 and TRBJ2-3): NAGVMQNPRHLVRRRGQEARLRCSPMKGHSHVYWYRQLPEEGLKFMVYLQKENIIDESGMPKERFSAEFPKEGPSILRIQQVVRGDSAAYFCASSPPSGNTQYFGPGTRLTVL.

This sequence joins TRBV6-4 and TRBJ2-1; no clear D gene. Germline V CDR1 and CDR2: MRHNA, SNTAGT. The V and J ends lost 3 bases and 2 bases respectively, with 8 bases between them. The CDR3 has 14 amino acids. CDR3 residues: CASSEEAAYNEQFF. The DNA of the CDR3 is TGTGCCAGCAGTGAAGAGGCGGCCTACAATGAGCAGTTCTTC.

This chain links TRBV11-2 with TRBJ2-7; 7 positions agree with TRBD1. There are 13 residues in the CDR3. Germline CDR1 and CDR2: SGHAT and FQNNGV. Trimming removed 4 bases from V and 6 bases from J; junction bases left unmatched: 6. CDR3 protein: CASSSLGGSEQYF. The CDR3 bases are TGTGCCAGCAGCTCCCTAGGGGGCAGCGAGCAGTACTTC.

The chain uses TRBV7-9 and TRBJ1-1, with D possibly TRBD1 on 6 matching bases. The germline V gene has CDR1 SEHNR and CDR2 FQNEAQ (reference sequence). Trimming took 4 bases from V and 6 from J, leaving 12 bases between them. This CDR3 region has 13 residues. CDR3 amino acids: CASSSPRGSEAFF. The CDR3 nucleotides are TGTGCCAGCAGCTCCCCCAGGGGATCTGAAGCTTTCTTT.

The chain links TRBV25-1 to TRBJ1-1; D is uncertain. The length of the CDR3 is 12 residues. Looked up from germline, CDR1 is MGHDK and CDR2 is SYGVNS. V lost 7 bases and J 1 base, leaving 7 bases between the germline ends. CDR3 sequence (DNA): TGTGCCAGCAAGTCACAGAACACTGAAGCTTTCTTT. Its translation is CASKSQNTEAFF.

The genes are TRBV30 and TRBJ1-1; TRBD1 is a possible D gene (5 bases). The germline CDR1 and CDR2 sequences are GTSNPN and SVGIG (reference sequence). The length of the CDR3 is 12 residues. V lost 0 bases, J lost 8 bases, and 10 bases lay in between. CDR3 coding DNA: TGTGCCTGGAGTGTCCGGGGGGGAGAAGCTTTCTTT. Encoded protein: CAWSVRGGEAFF.

The V gene is TRBV6-1, the J gene TRBJ2-1; 8 bases are shared with TRBD2. The CDR3 is 16 amino acids. V shed 2 bases, J shed 4 bases, and the junction held 7 bases outside the gene matches. CDR1 and CDR2 from the germline V gene are MNHNS and SASEGT. CDR3 DNA: TGTGCCAGCAGTGAAAGCTCTCTAGCGGGTTACAATGAGCAGTTCTTC. Protein sequence: CASSESSLAGYNEQFF.

CDR3: CASSMFRDSGNTIYF. The CDR3 coding sequence is TGTGCCAGTAGTATGTTCCGGGACTCTGGAAACACCATATATTTT. The chain is built from TRBV19 and TRBJ1-3; D gene ambiguous. V gave up 3 bases and J gave up 0 bases, with 9 bases separating them. Per the germline V gene, CDR1 is LNHDA and CDR2 is SQIVND (reference sequence). The CDR3 covers 15 residues. The entire variable domain, with the rest obtained from reference TRBV19 and TRBJ1-3, is as follows: DGGITQSPKYLFRKEGQNVTLSCEQNLNHDAMYWYRQDPGQGLRLIYYSQIVNDFQKGDIAEGYSVSREKKESFPLTVTSAQKNPTAFYLCASSMFRDSGNTIYFGEGSWLTVV.

The chain recombines TRBV6-1 with TRBJ1-1; possibly TRBD1 for D (5 bases). CDR1 is MNHNS, CDR2 SASEGT, per germline. Trimming removed 11 bases from V and 10 bases from J, with 29 bases in between. There are 15 residues in the CDR3. The CDR3 reads CAVTGDLQRNWVAFF. CDR3 coding DNA: TGTGCCGTCACAGGTGACCTCCAGAGGAATTGGGTAGCTTTCTTT.

This chain links TRBV19 with TRBJ1-1; D might be TRBD1 (5 bases). The CDR3 totals 15 residues. Per the germline V gene, CDR1 is LNHDA and CDR2 is SQIVND (reference sequence). Trimming left V 1 base short and J 1 base short, with 10 bases between. CDR3 amino acids: CASSIGNQGNTEAFF. The CDR3 coding sequence is TGTGCCAGTAGTATAGGGAACCAGGGGAACACTGAAGCTTTCTTT.

V and J are TRBV10-2 and TRBJ2-2, with a tentative D call TRBD1 (5 bases). The CDR3 extends over 14 amino acids. Germline values: CDR1 WSHSY, CDR2 SAAADI. With 6 bases removed from V and 1 base from J, the gap between germline ends came to 9 bases. The CDR3, as DNA: TGCGCCAGCAGCTGGACACTGAACACCGGGGAGCTGTTTTTT. Its translation: CASSWTLNTGELFF.

The chain joins TRBV6-1 to TRBJ2-3; TRBD1 matches at 8 bases. This CDR3 region has 16 residues. Germline trimming cut 2 bases from V and 7 bases from J; bases unmatched to any gene: 11. Per the germline V gene, CDR1 is MNHNS and CDR2 is SASEGT. Written as DNA, the CDR3 is TGTGCCAGCAGTGAATCCGCGGGACAGGACCAAAATACGCAGTATTTT. Translated, it gives CASSESAGQDQNTQYF.

The chain couples TRBV2 to TRBJ2-3; tentatively, D is TRBD2 (6 bases). Between the trimmed V and J ends, which lost 6 bases and 6 bases, there was a span of 19 bases. This CDR3 has 15 residues. Germline CDR1 is SNHLY and CDR2 is FYNNEI. The chain's CDR3 is CASSGLAVGGDTQYF. In nucleotides, the CDR3 is TGTGCCAGCAGCGGATTAGCGGTTGGGGGGGATACGCAGTATTTT.

The chain carries TRBV19 and TRBJ2-4; D perhaps matches TRBD2 (6 bases). CDR3 size: 14 residues. V was pared by 3 bases and J by 8 bases, with 14 bases between. Per germline, CDR1 LNHDA and CDR2 SQIVND (reference sequence). CDR3 protein: CASSIPGLNDIQYF. DNA of the CDR3: TGTGCCAGTAGTATTCCGGGACTTAATGACATTCAGTACTTC. The whole variable domain, filled in from reference TRBV19 and TRBJ2-4, reads DGGITQSPKYLFRKEGQNVTLSCEQNLNHDAMYWYRQDPGQGLRLIYYSQIVNDFQKGDIAEGYSVSREKKESFPLTVTSAQKNPTAFYLCASSIPGLNDIQYFGAGTRLSVL.

This chain joins TRBV27 and TRBJ1-5; D is uncertain. The V and J ends lost 3 bases and 0 bases respectively, with 6 bases between them. CDR1 and CDR2 from the germline V gene are MNHEY and SMNVEV (reference sequence). This CDR3 is built from 14 residues. The CDR3 protein is CASSFLDSNQPQHF. The CDR3 coding sequence is TGTGCCAGCAGTTTTTTAGATAGCAATCAGCCCCAGCATTTT.

Points on this clone: This specimen includes other DNA sequences encoding the same CDR3. V and J are TRBV5-1 and TRBJ2-1; 7 nucleotides align to TRBD2. Germline V gene data show CDR1 as SGHRS and CDR2 as YFSETQ. The junction had 5 bases not matched to a gene; V was cut back by 4 bases and J by 4 bases. The CDR3 sequence is 14 residues long. CDR3: CASSPSGGYNEQFF. CDR3 DNA sequence: TGCGCCAGCAGCCCCTCGGGGGGTTACAATGAGCAGTTCTTC.